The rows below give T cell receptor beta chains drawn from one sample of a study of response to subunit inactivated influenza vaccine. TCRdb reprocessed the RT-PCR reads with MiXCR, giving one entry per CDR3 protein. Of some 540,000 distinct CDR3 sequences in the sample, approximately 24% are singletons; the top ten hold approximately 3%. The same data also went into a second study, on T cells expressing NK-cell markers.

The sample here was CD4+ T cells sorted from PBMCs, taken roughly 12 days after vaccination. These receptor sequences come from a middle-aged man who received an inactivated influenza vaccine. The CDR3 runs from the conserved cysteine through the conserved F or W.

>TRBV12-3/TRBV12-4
CASSFSRYTF
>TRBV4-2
CASSIPGRGVDEQYF
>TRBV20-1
CSVVSGASYEQYF
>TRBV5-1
CASSLMPGHGETQYF
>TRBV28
CASRIPGTGDTGELFF
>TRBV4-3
CASSQGWPANTGELFF
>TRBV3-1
CASSLTSGGQYF
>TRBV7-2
CASSLGDRVGDEKLFF
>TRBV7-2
CASSLRGSGAYEQYF
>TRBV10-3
CAISSGGGASDTQYF
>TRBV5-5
CASSLERDTEAFF
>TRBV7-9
CASSFGTSGNEQFF
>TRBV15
CATSRESPGGLYF
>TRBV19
CASSIRPAGTSGYTF
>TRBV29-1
CSVDGVMQETQYF
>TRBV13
CASNRGINTGELFF
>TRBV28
CASSFYPSTKSTGRSEAFF
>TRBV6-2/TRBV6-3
CASPWGQQETQYF
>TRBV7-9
CASSPQGGGYTF
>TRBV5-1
CASSSGPADYGYTF
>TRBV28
CASSGRDRGLDTQYF
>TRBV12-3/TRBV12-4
CASSLNTKNYGYTF
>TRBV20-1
CSARDRGQGKETQYF
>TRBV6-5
CASSYSAGGVYEQYF
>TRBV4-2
CASSQGQGVTEAFF